The following is a T cell receptor (beta chain) sequence with its context. This CDR3 is missing its conserved last phenylalanine or tryptophan, likely due to a read error. No DNA is shown, since the ends of the CDR3 on it are uncertain; the CDR3 is the one TCRdb lists. The sample comes from a study of tumor-infiltrating lymphocytes in oesophageal squamous cell carcinoma. Each CDR3 protein gets one entry after TCRdb re-called the PCR reads with MiXCR. The sample has 15,000 or so distinct CDR3 sequences; roughly half are singletons. The CDR3 comprises 19 residues, both ends counted. Per the germline V gene, CDR1 is SGHVT and CDR2 is SQSDAQ.

J is TRBJ2-6 and V is TRBV7-4; the table's D gene call, TRBD2, was not cross checked with the DNA. The TCR originated in a female donor with esophageal squamous cell carcinoma. Sequencing used esophageal tumor tissue. The CDR3 loop is CASSFKSGLAGNNEQFFGA.